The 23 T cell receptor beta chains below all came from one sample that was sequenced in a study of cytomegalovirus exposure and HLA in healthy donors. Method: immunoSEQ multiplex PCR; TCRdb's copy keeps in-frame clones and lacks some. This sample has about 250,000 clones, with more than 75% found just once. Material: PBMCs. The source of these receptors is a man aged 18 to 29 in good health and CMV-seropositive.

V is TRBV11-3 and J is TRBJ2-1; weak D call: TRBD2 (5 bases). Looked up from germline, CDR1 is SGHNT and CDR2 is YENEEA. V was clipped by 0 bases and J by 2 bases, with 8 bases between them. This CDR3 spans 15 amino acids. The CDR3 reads CASSLERGTYNEQFF. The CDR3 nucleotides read TGTGCCAGCAGCTTAGAACGGGGAACCTACAATGAGCAGTTCTTC. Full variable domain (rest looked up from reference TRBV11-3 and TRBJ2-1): EAGVVQSPRYKIIEKKQPVAFWCNPISGHNTLYWYLQNLGQGPELLIRYENEEAVDDSQLPKDRFSAERLKGVDSTLKIQPAELGDSAVYLCASSLERGTYNEQFFGPGTRLTVL.

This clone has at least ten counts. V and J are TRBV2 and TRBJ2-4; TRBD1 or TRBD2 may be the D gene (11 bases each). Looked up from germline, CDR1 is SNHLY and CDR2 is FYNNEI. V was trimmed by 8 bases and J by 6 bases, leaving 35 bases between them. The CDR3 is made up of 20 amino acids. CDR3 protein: CASRLIGQGAASGRRNIQYF. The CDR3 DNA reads TGTGCCAGCCGTCTGATCGGACAGGGGGCTGCTAGCGGGAGGCGAAACATTCAGTACTTC.

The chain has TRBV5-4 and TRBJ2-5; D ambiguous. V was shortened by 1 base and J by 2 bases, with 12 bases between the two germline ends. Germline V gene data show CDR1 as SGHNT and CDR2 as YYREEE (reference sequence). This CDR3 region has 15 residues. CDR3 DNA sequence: TGTGCCAGCAGCTTGTCAGCCTCAGAGCAAGAGACCCAGTACTTC. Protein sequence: CASSLSASEQETQYF.

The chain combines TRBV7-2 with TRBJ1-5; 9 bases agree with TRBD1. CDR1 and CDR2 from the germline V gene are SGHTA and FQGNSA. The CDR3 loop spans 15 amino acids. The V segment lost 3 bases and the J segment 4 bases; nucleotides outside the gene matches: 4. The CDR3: CASSFFGQGNQPQHF. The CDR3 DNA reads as TGTGCCAGCAGCTTTTTCGGACAGGGGAATCAGCCCCAGCATTTT. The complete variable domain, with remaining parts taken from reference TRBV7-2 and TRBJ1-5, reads GAGVSQSPSNKVTEKGKDVELRCDPISGHTALYWYRQSLGQGLEFLIYFQGNSAPDKSGLPSDRFSAERTGGSVSTLTIQRTQQEDSAVYLCASSFFGQGNQPQHFGDGTRLSIL.

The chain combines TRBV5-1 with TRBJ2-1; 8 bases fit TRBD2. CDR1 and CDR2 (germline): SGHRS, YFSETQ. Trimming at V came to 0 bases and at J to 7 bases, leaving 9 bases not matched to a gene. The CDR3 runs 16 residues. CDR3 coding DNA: TGCGCCAGCAGCTTGGAGGTAGCGGGGCTTTGGAATGAGCAGTTCTTC. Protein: CASSLEVAGLWNEQFF.

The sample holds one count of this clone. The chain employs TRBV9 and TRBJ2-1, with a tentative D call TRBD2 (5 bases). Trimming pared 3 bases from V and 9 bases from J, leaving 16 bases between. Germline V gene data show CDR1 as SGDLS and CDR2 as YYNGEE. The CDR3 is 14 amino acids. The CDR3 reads CASSAGSGPGEQFF. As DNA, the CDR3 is TGTGCCAGCAGCGCGGGATCAGGCCCCGGTGAGCAGTTCTTC.

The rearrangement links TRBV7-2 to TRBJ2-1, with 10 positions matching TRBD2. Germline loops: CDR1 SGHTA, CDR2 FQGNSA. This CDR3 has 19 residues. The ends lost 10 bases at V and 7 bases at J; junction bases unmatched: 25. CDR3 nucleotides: TGTGCCACCCGCTTTGGGAAAGACGTTTTAAGCGGGAGGGGGAATGAGCAGTTCTTC. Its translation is CATRFGKDVLSGRGNEQFF.

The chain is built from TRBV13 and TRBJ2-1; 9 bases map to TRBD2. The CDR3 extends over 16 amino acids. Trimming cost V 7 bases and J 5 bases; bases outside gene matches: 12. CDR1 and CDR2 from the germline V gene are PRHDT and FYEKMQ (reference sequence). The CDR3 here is CASTSRGTSRNNEQFF. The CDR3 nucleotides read TGTGCCAGCACCTCACGAGGGACTAGCAGAAACAATGAGCAGTTCTTC.

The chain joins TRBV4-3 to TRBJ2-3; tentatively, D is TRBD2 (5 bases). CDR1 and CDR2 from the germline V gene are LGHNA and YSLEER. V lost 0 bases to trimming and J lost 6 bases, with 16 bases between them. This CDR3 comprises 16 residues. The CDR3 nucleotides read TGCGCCAGCAGCCAAGATAGAGGGCCCTCGGCGGATACGCAGTATTTT. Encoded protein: CASSQDRGPSADTQYF.

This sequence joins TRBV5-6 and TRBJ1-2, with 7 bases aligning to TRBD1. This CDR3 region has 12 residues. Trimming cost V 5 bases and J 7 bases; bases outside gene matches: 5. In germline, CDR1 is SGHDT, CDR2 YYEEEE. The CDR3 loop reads CASRQNRGGYTF. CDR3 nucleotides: TGTGCCAGCAGGCAGAACAGGGGTGGCTACACCTTC.

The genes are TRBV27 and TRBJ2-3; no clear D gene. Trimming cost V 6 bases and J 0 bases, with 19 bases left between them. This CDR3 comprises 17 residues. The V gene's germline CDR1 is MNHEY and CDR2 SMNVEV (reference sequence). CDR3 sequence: CASRTGRNTYSTDTQYF. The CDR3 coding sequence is TGTGCCAGCAGGACGGGCAGAAACACCTATAGCACAGATACGCAGTATTTT.

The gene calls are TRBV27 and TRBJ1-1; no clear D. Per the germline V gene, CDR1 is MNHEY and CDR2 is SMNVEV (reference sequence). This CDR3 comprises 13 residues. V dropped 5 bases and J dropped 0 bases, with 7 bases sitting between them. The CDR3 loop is CASSAIMNTEAFF. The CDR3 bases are TGTGCCAGCAGTGCGATTATGAACACTGAAGCTTTCTTT.

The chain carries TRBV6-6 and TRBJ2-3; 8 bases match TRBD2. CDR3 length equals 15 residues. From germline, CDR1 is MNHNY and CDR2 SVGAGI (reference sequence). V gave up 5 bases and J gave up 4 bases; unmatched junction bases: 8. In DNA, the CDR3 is TGTGCCAGCAGTCTCGAGCGGGAGAGGGCAGATACGCAGTATTTT. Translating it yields CASSLERERADTQYF.

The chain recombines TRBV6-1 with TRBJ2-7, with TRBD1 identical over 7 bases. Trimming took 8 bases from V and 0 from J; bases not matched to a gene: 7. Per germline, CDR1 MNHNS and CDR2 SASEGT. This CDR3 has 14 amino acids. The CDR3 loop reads CASQLTGSSYEQYF. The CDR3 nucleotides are TGTGCCAGCCAGTTGACAGGGTCCTCCTACGAGCAGTACTTC.

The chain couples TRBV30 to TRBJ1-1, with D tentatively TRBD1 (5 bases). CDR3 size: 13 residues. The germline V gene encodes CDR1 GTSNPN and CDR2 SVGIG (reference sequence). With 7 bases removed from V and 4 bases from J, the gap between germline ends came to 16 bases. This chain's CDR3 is CALEKGLGTEAFF. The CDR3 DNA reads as TGTGCCTTGGAAAAGGGGTTGGGCACTGAAGCTTTCTTT.

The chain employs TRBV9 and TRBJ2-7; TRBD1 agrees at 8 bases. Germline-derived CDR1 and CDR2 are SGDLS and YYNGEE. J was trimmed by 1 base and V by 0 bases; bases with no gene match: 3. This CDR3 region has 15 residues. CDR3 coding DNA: TGTGCCAGCAGCGTAGGGACAGGGATATCCTACGAGCAGTACTTC. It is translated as CASSVGTGISYEQYF.

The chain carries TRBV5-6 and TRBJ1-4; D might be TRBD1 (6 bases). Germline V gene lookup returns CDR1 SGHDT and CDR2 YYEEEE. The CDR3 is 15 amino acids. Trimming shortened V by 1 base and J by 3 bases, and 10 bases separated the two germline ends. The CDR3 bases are TGTGCCAGCAGCTTGTCTTGGGGGCCTAATGAAAAACTGTTTTTT. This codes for CASSLSWGPNEKLFF.

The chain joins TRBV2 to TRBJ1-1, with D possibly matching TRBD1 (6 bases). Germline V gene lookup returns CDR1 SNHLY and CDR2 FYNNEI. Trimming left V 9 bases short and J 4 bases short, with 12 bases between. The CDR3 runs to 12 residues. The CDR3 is CASGGLGTEAFF. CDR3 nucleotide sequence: TGTGCCAGTGGGGGCTTAGGCACTGAAGCTTTCTTT.

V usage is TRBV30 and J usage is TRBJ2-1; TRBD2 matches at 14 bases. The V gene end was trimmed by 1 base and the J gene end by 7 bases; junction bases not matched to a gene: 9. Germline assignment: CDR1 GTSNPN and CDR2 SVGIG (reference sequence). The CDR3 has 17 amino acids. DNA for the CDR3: TGTGCCTGGAGTGGAATAACCGGGACTAGCGGGAGAAATGAGCAGTTCTTC. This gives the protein CAWSGITGTSGRNEQFF.

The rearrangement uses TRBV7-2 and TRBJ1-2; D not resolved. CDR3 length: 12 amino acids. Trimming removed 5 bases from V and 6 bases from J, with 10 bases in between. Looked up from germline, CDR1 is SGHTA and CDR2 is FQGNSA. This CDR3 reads CASSPSDDGYTF. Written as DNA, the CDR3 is TGTGCCAGCAGCCCATCAGACGATGGCTACACCTTC. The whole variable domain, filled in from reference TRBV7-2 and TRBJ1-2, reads GAGVSQSPSNKVTEKGKDVELRCDPISGHTALYWYRQSLGQGLEFLIYFQGNSAPDKSGLPSDRFSAERTGGSVSTLTIQRTQQEDSAVYLCASSPSDDGYTFGSGTRLTVV.

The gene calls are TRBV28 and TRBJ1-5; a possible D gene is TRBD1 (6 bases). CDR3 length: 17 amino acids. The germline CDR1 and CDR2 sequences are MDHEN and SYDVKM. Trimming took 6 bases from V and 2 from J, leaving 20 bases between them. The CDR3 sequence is CASSPKGGGGGNQPQHF. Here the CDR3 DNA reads TGTGCCAGCAGCCCGAAGGGAGGGGGGGGCGGCAATCAGCCCCAGCATTTT.

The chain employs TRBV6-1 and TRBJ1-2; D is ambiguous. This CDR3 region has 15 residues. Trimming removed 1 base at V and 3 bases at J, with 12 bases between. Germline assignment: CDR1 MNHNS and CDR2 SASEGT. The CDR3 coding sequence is TGTGCCAGCAGTGAAGTGGTCAACTCCGACTATGGCTACACCTTC. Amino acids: CASSEVVNSDYGYTF.

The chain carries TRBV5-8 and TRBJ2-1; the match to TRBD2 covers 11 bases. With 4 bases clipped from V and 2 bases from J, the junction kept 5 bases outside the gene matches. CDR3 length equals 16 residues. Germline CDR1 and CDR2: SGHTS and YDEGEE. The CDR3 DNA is TGTGCCAGCAGCCCCGGGACTAGCGGAACCTACAATGAGCAGTTCTTC. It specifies CASSPGTSGTYNEQFF.